This TCR beta chain emerged from a study of cytotoxic CD8 clonotypes in ibrutinib-treated CLL. Study details: Responses comprised approximately 24 partial and 2 complete; at median roughly 64 months, about 15 remained remitted and approximately twelve progressed. Productive templates averaged about 230,000 per sample, and productive rearrangements 94,082. Overall study results and limits: Baseline clonality was higher than in age-matched healthy donors and moved in step with circulating CD8+ T-cell counts.

About this clone itself: Its antigen is currently unknown.

Here immunoSEQ multiplex PCR was the method, and the copy in TCRdb shows in-frame clones only, minus some. The sample yields about 300,000 clones, 67% seen once. Germline V lookup: CDR1 SGHNT, CDR2 YYREEE (reference sequence). CDR3 length: 15 residues. The junction had 7 bases not matched to a gene; V was cut back by 2 bases and J by 3 bases. The V and J genes are TRBV5-4 and TRBJ2-7; 8 nucleotides line up with TRBD2. The receptor comes from a human donor with chronic lymphocytic leukemia. The sequencing here drew on PBMCs, taken after 36 months of ibrutinib treatment. The CDR3 here is CASSFSGGGIYEQYF. Here the CDR3 DNA reads TGTGCCAGCAGCTTTTCGGGAGGGGGTATCTACGAGCAGTACTTC.